A single sample gave rise to the 21 T cell receptor beta chains below, sequenced in a study of cytomegalovirus exposure and HLA in healthy donors. A multiplex PCR was run with 60 Vbeta primers and 13 Jbeta primers. Libraries were prepared by immunoSEQ multiplex PCR; TCRdb keeps only in-frame clonotypes and omits some of them. The sample lists about 190,000 clones; roughly 81% were seen once. The sample taken for sequencing was PBMCs. These TCRs come from a woman in her twenties or thirties in good health and CMV-seropositive.

The chain combines TRBV6-5 with TRBJ1-4; 8 bases map to TRBD1. Germline V lookup: CDR1 MNHEY, CDR2 SVGAGI. The length of the CDR3 is 15 residues. The trim removed 4 bases at V and 6 bases at J, leaving 7 bases unmatched. In nucleotides, the CDR3 is TGTGCCAGCAGTTCGACAGGGGTCCCTTATGAAAAACTGTTTTTT. Protein sequence: CASSSTGVPYEKLFF.

Of note for this clone: One end of the junction varies from germline; a read error may be responsible. This specimen includes other DNA sequences encoding the same CDR3. The chain links TRBV7-9 to TRBJ2-7; 8 bases fit TRBD2. Germline V lookup: CDR1 SEHNR, CDR2 FQNEAQ (reference sequence). The CDR3 has 16 residues. The CDR3 DNA follows: TGCGCCAGCAGCTTAGCTAGGGGACTAGGCGCCTACGAGCAGTACTTC. It yields the protein CASSLARGLGAYEQYF.

A word on this clone: The CDR3 end shows no conserved phenylalanine or tryptophan, and so a read error is likely. The DNA is omitted, as the CDR3 cannot be located on it reliably, and the CDR3 follows TCRdb's listing. The CDR3 protein is CASSTDRAAYEQYL. The chain couples TRBV21-1 to TRBJ2-7; TRBD1 is taken as the D call from the table, unchecked against the DNA. TRBV21-1 is classified as a pseudogene. The CDR3 is 14 amino acids in total, end residues counted.

Only a few counts were recorded for this clone. The V and J genes are TRBV6-1 and TRBJ1-1, with D unclear. Trimming took 10 bases from V and 5 from J, leaving 17 bases between them. Looked up from germline, CDR1 is MNHNS and CDR2 is SASEGT. The CDR3 runs to 13 residues. The CDR3 reads CATTRGVRTEAFF. The CDR3 bases are TGTGCCACGACACGGGGTGTACGAACTGAAGCTTTCTTT.

The chain links TRBV4-2 to TRBJ1-4; possibly TRBD1 for D (5 bases). CDR3 length equals 15 residues. V lost 0 bases, J lost 1 base, and 6 bases lay in between. The germline CDR1 and CDR2 sequences are LGHNA and YNFKEQ. The CDR3 DNA follows: TGTGCCAGCAGCCAAGATGACAGAACTAATGAAAAACTGTTTTTT. Translated: CASSQDDRTNEKLFF.

The chain carries TRBV5-1 and TRBJ1-1, with a possible D match to TRBD1 (5 bases). CDR1 is SGHRS, CDR2 YFSETQ, per germline. This CDR3 is 14 amino acids long. Trimming removed 0 bases from V and 1 base from J, with 7 bases in between. The CDR3 DNA sequence: TGCGCCAGCAGCTTGGCGACAGCGAACACTGAAGCTTTCTTT. Translating gives CASSLATANTEAFF.

This chain uses TRBV4-2 with TRBJ2-5, with TRBD2 as a possible D gene (5 bases). The tail of the sequence fits TRBJ2-7 better, so the J call may be wrong. The CDR3 loop spans 16 amino acids. Germline V gene sequence: CDR1 LGHNA, CDR2 YNFKEQ. The CDR3 DNA reads as TGTGCCAGCAGCCACCTCCCCAGGACTTTCCTTGGCGAGCAGTACTTC. Amino acid sequence: CASSHLPRTFLGEQYF.

CDR3 amino acids: CASSVIGQGGYNEQFF. The CDR3, as DNA: TGTGCCAGCAGCGTTATAGGACAGGGGGGGTACAATGAGCAGTTCTTC. This chain connects TRBV9 to TRBJ2-1; the match to TRBD1 covers 10 bases. The CDR3 loop spans 16 amino acids. V dropped 2 bases and J dropped 4; count of bases not matched to a gene: 6. Looked up from germline, CDR1 is SGDLS and CDR2 is YYNGEE.

The chain carries TRBV27 and TRBJ1-2; D gene uncertain. CDR1 is MNHEY and CDR2 is SMNVEV in the germline V gene (reference sequence). V gave up 0 bases and J gave up 8 bases, with 13 bases separating them. This CDR3 region has 14 residues. Here the CDR3 DNA reads TGTGCCAGCAGTTTATCGCGGGCGGACCGAGGCTACACCTTC. This sequence encodes CASSLSRADRGYTF.

The chain is built from TRBV6-6 and TRBJ2-7; unclear D gene. The V gene's germline CDR1 is MNHNY and CDR2 SVGAGI (reference sequence). The CDR3 loop spans 13 amino acids. Between the trimmed V and J ends, which lost 2 bases and 0 bases, there was a span of 5 bases. The CDR3 sequence is CASSYVSSYEQYF. The CDR3 DNA follows: TGTGCCAGCAGTTACGTATCCTCCTACGAGCAGTACTTC.

V and J are TRBV5-6 and TRBJ1-3; possibly TRBD1 for D (5 bases). This CDR3 is 13 amino acids long. V lost 4 bases and J 4 bases, leaving 9 bases between the germline ends. The germline CDR1 and CDR2 sequences are SGHDT and YYEEEE. CDR3: CASSTGGGNTIYF. The CDR3 region has the DNA TGTGCCAGCAGCACCGGGGGGGGAAACACCATATATTTT.

V gene TRBV18 combines with J gene TRBJ2-3; D possibly corresponds to TRBD2 (5 bases). Germline V gives CDR1 KGHSH, CDR2 LQKENI. Trimming took off 2 bases at V and 0 bases at J, with 6 bases between the two ends. This CDR3 is 14 amino acids long. The CDR3 spells CASSPEGSTDTQYF. CDR3 sequence (DNA): TGTGCCAGCTCACCAGAGGGTAGCACAGATACGCAGTATTTT.

The chain carries TRBV14 and TRBJ1-6; TRBD1 aligns across 8 bases. The CDR3 contains 14 residues. V shed 1 base, J shed 9 bases, and the junction held 2 bases outside the gene matches. CDR1 is SGHDN and CDR2 is FVKESK in the germline V gene. CDR3 sequence: CASSQGQGFSPLHF. The CDR3 DNA reads TGTGCCAGCAGCCAAGGACAGGGGTTTTCACCCCTCCACTTT.

V usage is TRBV7-2 and J usage is TRBJ1-6; the D is unclear. Between the trimmed V and J ends, which lost 6 bases and 7 bases, there was a span of 19 bases. Germline V lookup: CDR1 SGHTA, CDR2 FQGNSA. The CDR3 sequence is 16 residues long. The CDR3, as DNA: TGTGCCAGCAGGGAACAGTCAGGTCCTACAAATTCACCCCTCCACTTT. Amino acids: CASREQSGPTNSPLHF.

The chain has TRBV28 and TRBJ1-2; D uncertain. The CDR3 has 13 residues. Germline V gives CDR1 MDHEN, CDR2 SYDVKM. The V gene lost 8 bases and the J gene lost 4 bases, with 14 bases spanning the gap. The CDR3 sequence: CASLSRTTYGYTF. The CDR3 DNA follows: TGTGCCAGCCTCTCCCGGACTACCTATGGCTACACCTTC.

The chain links TRBV6-1 to TRBJ1-4; the D gene is possibly TRBD1 (6 bases). The germline V gene encodes CDR1 MNHNS and CDR2 SASEGT. Trimming pared 8 bases from V and 8 bases from J, leaving 21 bases between. The CDR3 runs to 15 residues. CDR3 nucleotides: TGTGCCAGCGCCCGAATGGACAGAATTTTCGAAAAACTGTTTTTT. Translating it yields CASARMDRIFEKLFF.

This chain links TRBV27 with TRBJ1-6; 8 nucleotides match TRBD1. V was pared by 5 bases and J by 9 bases, with 9 bases of the junction left unmatched. This CDR3 is 15 amino acids long. Looked up from germline, CDR1 is MNHEY and CDR2 is SMNVEV (reference sequence). The CDR3 spells CASSARDRSSSPLHF. The CDR3 DNA follows: TGTGCCAGCAGTGCGCGGGACAGGTCAAGTTCACCCCTCCACTTT.

This sequence joins TRBV9 and TRBJ2-5, with D unresolved. This CDR3 is 13 amino acids long. CDR1 is SGDLS, CDR2 YYNGEE, per germline. Trimming removed 0 bases at V and 11 bases at J, with 14 bases between. The DNA for the CDR3 is TGTGCCAGCAGCGTAGCCTCCAGCACGGAGCAGTACTTC. As protein: CASSVASSTEQYF.

The V call is TRBV4-1, the J call TRBJ2-3, with 7 bases aligning to TRBD2. Germline V gives CDR1 MGHRA, CDR2 YSYEKL. The CDR3 contains 15 residues. The trim removed 4 bases at V and 5 bases at J, leaving 9 bases unmatched. The CDR3: CASSPGEGNLDTQYF. DNA for the CDR3: TGCGCCAGCAGCCCCGGGGAGGGTAATTTAGATACGCAGTATTTT.

This clone has just a few counts. This rearrangement joins TRBV4-3 to TRBJ1-1, with 7 bases aligning to TRBD1. CDR3 length: 13 residues. Trimming took 2 bases from V and 4 from J; bases not matched to a gene: 1. CDR1 and CDR2 from the germline V gene are LGHNA and YSLEER. CDR3 loop: CASSQPGGTEAFF. In DNA, the CDR3 is TGCGCCAGCAGCCAACCAGGGGGCACTGAAGCTTTCTTT.

This clone was detected only once. The chain combines TRBV5-1 with TRBJ1-1; 9 nucleotides match TRBD1. The CDR3 is made up of 15 amino acids. Germline V gene data show CDR1 as SGHRS and CDR2 as YFSETQ. After removal of 3 bases from V and 5 bases from J, the junction contained 8 bases not matched to a gene. CDR3 protein: CASSSGTGFGTEAFF. The DNA for the CDR3 is TGCGCCAGCAGCTCCGGGACAGGGTTCGGGACTGAAGCTTTCTTT.